This entry lists 22 T cell receptor beta chains sequenced from one sample in a study of T-cell reconstitution after alpha-beta-depleted transplantation in children. Preparation of the TCRbeta library involved a method that used unique molecular identifiers. TCRdb recomputed calls from the PCR reads with MiXCR, one row per CDR3 protein. The sample shows around 94,000 distinct CDR3 sequences, around 7.8% of them seen only once. The sequencing used PBMCs, collected before TCRalphabeta/CD19-depleted stem cell transplant. Receptors were obtained from a boy between 2 and 10 years old with acute lymphoblastic leukemia, due to receive a stem cell transplant.

This clonotype was counted ten times or more. The chain employs TRBV10-3 and TRBJ2-5; unclear D gene. V gave up 2 bases and J gave up 5 bases, with 12 bases separating them. The CDR3 runs to 14 residues. Germline V gives CDR1 ENHRY, CDR2 SYGVKD. The CDR3 nucleotides read TGTGCCATCAGTGAGGCCAATCGGATGGAGACCCAGTACTTC. This codes for CAISEANRMETQYF.

This rearrangement joins TRBV20-1 to TRBJ2-4; the D gene is possibly TRBD1 (5 bases). V lost 3 bases and J 3 bases, leaving 9 bases between the germline ends. This CDR3 is 13 amino acids long. Per the germline V gene, CDR1 is DFQATT and CDR2 is SNEGSKA (reference sequence). The CDR3 region has the DNA TGCAGTGCTAGTCGACAGTACAAAAACATTCAGTACTTC. The encoded protein is CSASRQYKNIQYF.

This clonotype was seen at least ten times. The J gene is TRBJ1-1, the V gene TRBV12-3 or TRBV12-4, with 7 nucleotides matching TRBD1. With V trimmed by 6 bases and J by 3 bases, 4 bases remained unmatched. The CDR3 consists of 13 residues. CDR3 protein: CASRRDRDTEAFF. The DNA for the CDR3 is TGTGCCAGCAGGCGAGACAGGGACACTGAAGCTTTCTTT.

This clonotype was counted a few times. The V and J genes are TRBV28 and TRBJ1-3; no clear D gene. Germline-derived CDR1 and CDR2 are MDHEN and SYDVKM. The germline V and J ends were trimmed by 10 bases and 3 bases, with 16 bases remaining between them. This CDR3 has 14 amino acids. The CDR3 sequence: CATAVLHGGNTIYF. In DNA form, the CDR3 reads TGTGCCACCGCAGTCCTGCACGGTGGAAACACCATATATTTT. Drawing the rest from reference TRBV28 and TRBJ1-3, the complete variable domain is DVKVTQSSRYLVKRTGEKVFLECVQDMDHENMFWYRQDPGLGLRLIYFSYDVKMKEKGDIPEGYSVSREKKERFSLILESASTNQTSMYLCATAVLHGGNTIYFGEGSWLTVV.

This clonotype was detected ten times or more. V gene TRBV2 combines with J gene TRBJ2-3; 9 nucleotides line up with TRBD2. Germline CDR1 SNHLY, CDR2 FYNNEI. The V gene end was trimmed by 5 bases and the J gene end by 13 bases; junction bases not matched to a gene: 4. The CDR3 totals 11 residues. The CDR3 nucleotides are TGTGCCAGCAGTTTAGCGGGGGAGAAGTATTTT. Translating gives CASSLAGEKYF.

There are many counts of this clonotype. J is TRBJ2-7 and V is TRBV9; weak D call: TRBD2 (6 bases). There are 14 residues in the CDR3. CDR1 and CDR2 from the germline V gene are SGDLS and YYNGEE. Trimming shortened V by 0 bases and J by 2 bases, and 9 bases separated the two germline ends. The CDR3 DNA sequence: TGTGCCAGCAGCGTAGGACTAGTAACCTACGAGCAGTACTTC. It encodes CASSVGLVTYEQYF.

With respect to this clonotype: This sequence may be a read error, since a much larger clone differs from it by one base. The rearrangement joins TRBV4-3 to TRBJ2-3; the D is unclear. The J call is in doubt because the DNA end fits TRBJ1-5 better. Germline CDR1 reads LGHNA; CDR2 reads YSLEER. CDR3 length: 16 amino acids. CDR3 in amino acids: CASSQVGLSRTDTQHF. Here the CDR3 DNA reads TGCGCCAGCAGCCAAGTTGGTCTCAGCCGCACAGATACGCAGCATTTT.

At least ten counts were recorded for this clonotype. The chain carries TRBV2 and TRBJ2-1; the match to TRBD2 covers 14 bases. The CDR3 is 15 amino acids. The V segment lost 8 bases and the J segment 7 bases; nucleotides outside the gene matches: 7. Germline values: CDR1 SNHLY, CDR2 FYNNEI. CDR3 residues: CASGRTSGGRNEQFF. CDR3 nucleotides: TGTGCCAGCGGACGGACTAGCGGGGGGAGGAATGAGCAGTTCTTC. Complete variable domain (other parts from reference TRBV2 and TRBJ2-1): EPEVTQTPSHQVTQMGQEVILRCVPISNHLYFYWYRQILGQKVEFLVSFYNNEISEKSEIFDDQFSVERPDGSNFTLKIRSTKLEDSAMYFCASGRTSGGRNEQFFGPGTRLTVL.

This clonotype was seen ten or more times. V gene TRBV29-1 combines with J gene TRBJ2-5; D assignment may be TRBD1 or TRBD2 (5 bases each). CDR3 length equals 11 residues. Germline values: CDR1 SQVTM, CDR2 ANQGSEA. The V end was cut by 7 bases, the J end by 7 bases, with 13 bases between. The CDR3 nucleotides read TGCAGCGGGGGGACGGCCGGGACCCAGTACTTC. Residues: CSGGTAGTQYF.

The CDR3 here is CASRLGAGFNQPQHF. CDR3 sequence (DNA): TGTGCCAGCAGGCTGGGGGCCGGGTTCAATCAGCCCCAGCATTTT. V and J are TRBV7-8 and TRBJ1-5; D is perhaps TRBD1 (6 bases). Germline values: CDR1 SGHVS, CDR2 FQNEAQ. The V and J ends lost 6 bases and 3 bases respectively, with 15 bases between them. There are 15 residues in the CDR3.

With regard to this clonotype: A much bigger clone sits one base away, suggesting this may be a read error. The chain combines TRBV12-3 or TRBV12-4 with TRBJ1-1; the D is unclear. Trimming removed 3 bases from V and 1 base from J, with 9 bases in between. The CDR3 runs 14 residues. CDR3 protein: CASSLRKSNTEAFF. The CDR3 bases are TGTGCCAGCAGTTTGCGAAAGTCGAACACTGAAGCTTTCTTT.

This clonotype was detected only a few times. This chain links TRBV20-1 with TRBJ2-1; 8 bases are a match to TRBD2. The CDR3 covers 18 residues. The V and J ends lost 1 base and 7 bases, in that order; junction bases with no gene match: 18. Germline V CDR1 and CDR2: DFQATT, SNEGSKA (reference sequence). CDR3 in DNA: TGCAGTGCTAGAGTTTGGTCGTCCGGGGGGGTGGATTGGAATGAGCAGTTCTTC. Its protein product is CSARVWSSGGVDWNEQFF.

In its sample, this clonotype was seen many times. DNA of the CDR3: TGTGCCAGCAGCTTAGTCTCCGGGGGCACTGAAGCTTTCTTT. Amino acid sequence: CASSLVSGGTEAFF. This chain joins TRBV7-2 and TRBJ1-1, with a possible D match to TRBD1 (5 bases). V lost 1 base and J 4 bases, leaving 10 bases between the germline ends. CDR3 size: 14 residues. CDR1 is SGHTA and CDR2 is FQGNSA in the germline V gene.

This clonotype was picked up many times. The genes are TRBV5-1 and TRBJ2-2; D is unclear. This CDR3 is built from 15 residues. The V and J ends lost 1 base and 1 base respectively, with 8 bases between them. Germline assignment: CDR1 SGHRS and CDR2 YFSETQ. CDR3 amino acids: CASSLSAGNTGELFF. In DNA, the CDR3 is TGCGCCAGCAGCTTGTCGGCAGGGAACACCGGGGAGCTGTTTTTT.

This clonotype was detected only a few times. The V and J genes are TRBV5-1 and TRBJ1-4; a weak D match, TRBD1 (5 bases). Germline V lookup: CDR1 SGHRS, CDR2 YFSETQ. The CDR3 is 13 amino acids. The V end lost 3 bases, the J end lost 5 bases, and 8 bases lay between the germline ends. DNA for the CDR3: TGCGCCAGCAGCTCGGGACCGAATGAAAAACTGTTTTTT. Translated, it gives CASSSGPNEKLFF.

This clonotype was recorded a few times. The DNA of the CDR3 is TGCGCCAGCAGCCGTGAGGGATCCAACTATGGCTACACCTTC. It codes for CASSREGSNYGYTF. The V and J genes are TRBV5-1 and TRBJ1-2, with D uncertain. The V end lost 4 bases, the J end lost 2 bases, and 12 bases lay between the germline ends. This CDR3 contains 14 residues. Germline V gene lookup returns CDR1 SGHRS and CDR2 YFSETQ.

This clonotype was observed a handful of times. The rearrangement uses TRBV10-3 and TRBJ2-7; TRBD1 matches at 11 bases. Germline CDR1 and CDR2: ENHRY and SYGVKD. This CDR3 has 15 amino acids. With V trimmed by 4 bases and J by 2 bases, 4 bases remained unmatched. In nucleotides, the CDR3 is TGTGCCATCAGTGGGACAGGGGGCTACCCCTACGAGCAGTACTTC. It is translated as CAISGTGGYPYEQYF.

The chain recombines TRBV7-9 with TRBJ1-1, with 12 bases matching TRBD1. This CDR3 has 14 residues. Trimming removed 6 bases from V and 10 bases from J; junction bases left unmatched: 9. Looked up from germline, CDR1 is SEHNR and CDR2 is FQNEAQ (reference sequence). The chain's CDR3 is CASSLRGTGGIAFF. The CDR3 DNA sequence: TGTGCCAGCAGTCTGAGGGGGACAGGGGGCATAGCTTTCTTT.

This clonotype was seen many times. This chain connects TRBV3-1 to TRBJ2-2; 8 bases align to TRBD1. This CDR3 spans 16 amino acids. J was trimmed by 3 bases and V by 4 bases; bases with no gene match: 7. Germline V gene data show CDR1 as LGHDT and CDR2 as YNNKEL (reference sequence). The CDR3 loop is CASSRRTGKDTGELFF. Here the CDR3 DNA reads TGTGCCAGCAGCCGGAGGACAGGGAAGGACACCGGGGAGCTGTTTTTT.

In this sample, this clonotype turned up many times. The chain is built from TRBV7-9 and TRBJ1-3; D gene unclear. Germline V gene lookup returns CDR1 SEHNR and CDR2 FQNEAQ (reference sequence). The CDR3 is made up of 16 amino acids. V lost 4 bases and J lost 0, with 13 bases in between. The CDR3 bases are TGTGCCAGCAGCTCCACCGGGTGGGACTCTGGAAACACCATATATTTT. Its translation is CASSSTGWDSGNTIYF.

The gene calls are TRBV7-9 and TRBJ2-7, with D tentatively TRBD2 (5 bases). CDR3 size: 14 residues. V shed 0 bases and J shed 3 bases, with 9 bases lying between them. Germline-derived CDR1 and CDR2 are SEHNR and FQNEAQ (reference sequence). CDR3 sequence reads: CASSLARSGYEQYF. CDR3 sequence (DNA): TGTGCCAGCAGCTTAGCGCGGAGCGGCTACGAGCAGTACTTC. Filled out from reference TRBV7-9 and TRBJ2-7, the complete variable domain reads DTGVSQNPRHKITKRGQNVTFRCDPISEHNRLYWYRQTLGQGPEFLTYFQNEAQLEKSRLLSDRFSAERPKGSFSTLEIQRTEQGDSAMYLCASSLARSGYEQYFGPGTRLTVT.

This clonotype showed up just a few times. The chain links TRBV28 to TRBJ2-7, with D possibly matching TRBD1 (6 bases). The ends were cut back, 10 bases at V and 0 bases at J, with 16 bases in the middle. Per germline, CDR1 MDHEN and CDR2 SYDVKM. The CDR3 extends over 14 amino acids. The DNA of the CDR3 is TGTGCCATTCGGGAACAGGGAGTCTCCTACGAGCAGTACTTC. Its translation is CAIREQGVSYEQYF.